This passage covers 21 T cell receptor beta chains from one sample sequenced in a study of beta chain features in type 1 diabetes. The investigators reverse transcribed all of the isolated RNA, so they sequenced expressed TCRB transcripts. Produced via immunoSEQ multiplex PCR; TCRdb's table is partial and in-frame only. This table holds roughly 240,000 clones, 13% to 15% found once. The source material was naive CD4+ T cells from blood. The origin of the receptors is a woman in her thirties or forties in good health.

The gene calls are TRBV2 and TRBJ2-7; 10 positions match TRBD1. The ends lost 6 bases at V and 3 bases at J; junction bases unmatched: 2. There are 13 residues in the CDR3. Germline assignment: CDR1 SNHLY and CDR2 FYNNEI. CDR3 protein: CASRDRGIYEQYF. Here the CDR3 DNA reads TGTGCCAGCAGGGACAGGGGGATCTACGAGCAGTACTTC.

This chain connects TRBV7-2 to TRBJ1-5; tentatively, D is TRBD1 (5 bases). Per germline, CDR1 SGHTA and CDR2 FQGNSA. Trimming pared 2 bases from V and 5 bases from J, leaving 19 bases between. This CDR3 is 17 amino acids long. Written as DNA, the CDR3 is TGTGCCAGCAGCTTAACTCACCAGGGCGATTACTATCAGCCCCAGCATTTT. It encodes CASSLTHQGDYYQPQHF. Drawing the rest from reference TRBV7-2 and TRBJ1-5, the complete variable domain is GAGVSQSPSNKVTEKGKDVELRCDPISGHTALYWYRQSLGQGLEFLIYFQGNSAPDKSGLPSDRFSAERTGGSVSTLTIQRTQQEDSAVYLCASSLTHQGDYYQPQHFGDGTRLSIL.

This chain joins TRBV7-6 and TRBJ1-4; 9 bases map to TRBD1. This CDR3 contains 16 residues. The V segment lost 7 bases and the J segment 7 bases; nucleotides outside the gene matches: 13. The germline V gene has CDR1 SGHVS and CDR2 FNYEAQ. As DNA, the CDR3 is TGTGCCAGCACCCGGAGGGGGGACAGGGACGGTGAAAAACTGTTTTTT. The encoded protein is CASTRRGDRDGEKLFF.

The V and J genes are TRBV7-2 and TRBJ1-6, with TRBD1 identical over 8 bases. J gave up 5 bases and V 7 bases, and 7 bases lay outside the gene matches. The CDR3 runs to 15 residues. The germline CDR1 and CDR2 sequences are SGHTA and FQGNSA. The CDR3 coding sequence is TGTGCCAGCAAGACTGACAGGGGAGATAATTCACCCCTCCACTTT. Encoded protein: CASKTDRGDNSPLHF.

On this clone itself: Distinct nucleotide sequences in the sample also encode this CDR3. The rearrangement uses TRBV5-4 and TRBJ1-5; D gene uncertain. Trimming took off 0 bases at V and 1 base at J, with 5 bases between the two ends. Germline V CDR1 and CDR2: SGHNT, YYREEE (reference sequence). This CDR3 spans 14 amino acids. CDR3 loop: CASSLDSSNQPQHF. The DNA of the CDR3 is TGTGCCAGCAGCTTGGACAGCAGCAATCAGCCCCAGCATTTT.

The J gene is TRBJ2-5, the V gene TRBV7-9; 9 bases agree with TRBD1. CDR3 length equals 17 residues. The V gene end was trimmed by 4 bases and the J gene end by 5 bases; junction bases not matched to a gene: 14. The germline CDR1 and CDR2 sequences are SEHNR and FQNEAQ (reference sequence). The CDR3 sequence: CASSSLGRTGVRETQYF. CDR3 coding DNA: TGTGCCAGCAGCTCGCTGGGCCGGACAGGGGTTAGGGAGACCCAGTACTTC. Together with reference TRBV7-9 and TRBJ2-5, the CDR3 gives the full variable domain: DTGVSQNPRHKITKRGQNVTFRCDPISEHNRLYWYRQTLGQGPEFLTYFQNEAQLEKSRLLSDRFSAERPKGSFSTLEIQRTEQGDSAMYLCASSSLGRTGVRETQYFGPGTRLLVL.

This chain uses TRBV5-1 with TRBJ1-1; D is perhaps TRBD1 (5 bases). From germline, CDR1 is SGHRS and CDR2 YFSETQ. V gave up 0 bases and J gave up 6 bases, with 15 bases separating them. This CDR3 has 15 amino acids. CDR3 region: CASSLVGGISAEAFF. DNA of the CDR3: TGCGCCAGCAGCTTGGTCGGGGGGATTAGCGCTGAAGCTTTCTTT.

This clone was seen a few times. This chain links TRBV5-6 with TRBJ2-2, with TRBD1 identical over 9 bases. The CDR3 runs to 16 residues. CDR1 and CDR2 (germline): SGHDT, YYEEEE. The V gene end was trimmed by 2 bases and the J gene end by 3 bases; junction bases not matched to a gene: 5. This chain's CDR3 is CASSFLDRGYTGELFF. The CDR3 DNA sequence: TGTGCCAGCAGCTTTCTGGACAGGGGCTACACCGGGGAGCTGTTTTTT.

Here the CDR3 reads CASSLQVSYEQYF. In nucleotides, the CDR3 is TGTGCCAGCAGCTTACAAGTCTCCTACGAGCAGTACTTC. V is TRBV5-6 and J is TRBJ2-7; no clear D. CDR3 length equals 13 residues. Germline loops: CDR1 SGHDT, CDR2 YYEEEE. Trimming left V 2 bases short and J 0 bases short, with 6 bases between.

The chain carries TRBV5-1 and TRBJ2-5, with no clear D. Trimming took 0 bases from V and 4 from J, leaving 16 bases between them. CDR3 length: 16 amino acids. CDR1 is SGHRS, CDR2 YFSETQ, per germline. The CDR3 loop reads CASSLDVAIPVETQYF. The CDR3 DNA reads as TGCGCCAGCAGCTTGGATGTAGCCATACCGGTAGAGACCCAGTACTTC.

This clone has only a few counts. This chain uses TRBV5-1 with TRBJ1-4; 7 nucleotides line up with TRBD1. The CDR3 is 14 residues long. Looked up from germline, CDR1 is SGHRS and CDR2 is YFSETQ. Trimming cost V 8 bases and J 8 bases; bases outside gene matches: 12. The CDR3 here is CASTSGDSGEKLFF. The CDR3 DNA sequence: TGCGCCAGTACTTCCGGGGACAGTGGGGAAAAACTGTTTTTT. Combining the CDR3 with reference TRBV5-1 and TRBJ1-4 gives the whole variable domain KAGVTQTPRYLIKTRGQQVTLSCSPISGHRSVSWYQQTPGQGLQFLFEYFSETQRNKGNFPGRFSGRQFSNSRSEMNVSTLELGDSALYLCASTSGDSGEKLFFGSGTQLSVL.

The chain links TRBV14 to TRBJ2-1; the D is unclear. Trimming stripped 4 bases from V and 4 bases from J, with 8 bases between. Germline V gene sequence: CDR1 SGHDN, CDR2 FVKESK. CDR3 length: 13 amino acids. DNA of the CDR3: TGTGCCAGCAGCCCCGCAGGATACAATGAGCAGTTCTTC. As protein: CASSPAGYNEQFF.

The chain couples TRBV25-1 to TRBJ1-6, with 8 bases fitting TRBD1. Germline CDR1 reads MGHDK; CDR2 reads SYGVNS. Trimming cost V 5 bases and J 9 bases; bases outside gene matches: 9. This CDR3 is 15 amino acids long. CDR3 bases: TGTGCCAGCAGTCCACAGGGGGAATGGAGTTCACCCCTCCACTTT. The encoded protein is CASSPQGEWSSPLHF. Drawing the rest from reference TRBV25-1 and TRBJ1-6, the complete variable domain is EADIYQTPRYLVIGTGKKITLECSQTMGHDKMYWYQQDPGMELHLIHYSYGVNSTEKGDLSSESTVSRIRTEHFPLTLESARPSHTSQYLCASSPQGEWSSPLHFGNGTRLTVT.

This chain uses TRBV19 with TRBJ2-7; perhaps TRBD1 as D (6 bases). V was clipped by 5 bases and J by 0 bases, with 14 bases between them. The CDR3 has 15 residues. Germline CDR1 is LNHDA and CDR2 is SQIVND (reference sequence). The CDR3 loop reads CASSLDSSSSYEQYF. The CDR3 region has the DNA TGTGCCAGTAGTCTGGACAGTTCGAGCTCCTACGAGCAGTACTTC.

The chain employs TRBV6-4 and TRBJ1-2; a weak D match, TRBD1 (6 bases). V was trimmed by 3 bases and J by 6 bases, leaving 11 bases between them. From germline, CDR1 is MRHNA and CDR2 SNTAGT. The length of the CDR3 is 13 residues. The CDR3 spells CASSERSGDGYTF. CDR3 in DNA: TGTGCCAGCAGTGAAAGGTCAGGGGATGGCTACACCTTC.

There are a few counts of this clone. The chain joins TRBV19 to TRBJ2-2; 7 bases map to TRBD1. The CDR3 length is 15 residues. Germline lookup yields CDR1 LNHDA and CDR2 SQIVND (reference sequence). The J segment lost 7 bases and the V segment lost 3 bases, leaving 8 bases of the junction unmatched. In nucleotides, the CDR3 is TGTGCCAGTAGTATTAGACAGGGAATGGTCGGGGAGCTGTTTTTT. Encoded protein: CASSIRQGMVGELFF.

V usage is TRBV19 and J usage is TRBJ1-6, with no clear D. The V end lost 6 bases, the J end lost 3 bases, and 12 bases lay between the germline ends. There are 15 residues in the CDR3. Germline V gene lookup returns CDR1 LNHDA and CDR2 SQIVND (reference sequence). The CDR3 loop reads CASSPGGHYNSPLHF. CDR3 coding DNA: TGTGCCAGTAGCCCAGGAGGTCACTATAATTCACCCCTCCACTTT.

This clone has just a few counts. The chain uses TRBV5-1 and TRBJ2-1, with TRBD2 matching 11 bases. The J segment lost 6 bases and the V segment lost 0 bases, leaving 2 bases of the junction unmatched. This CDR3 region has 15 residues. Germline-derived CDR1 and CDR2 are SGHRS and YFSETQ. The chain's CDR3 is CASSLGLAGGNEQFF. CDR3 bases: TGCGCCAGCAGCTTGGGGCTAGCGGGGGGCAATGAGCAGTTCTTC. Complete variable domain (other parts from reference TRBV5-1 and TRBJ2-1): KAGVTQTPRYLIKTRGQQVTLSCSPISGHRSVSWYQQTPGQGLQFLFEYFSETQRNKGNFPGRFSGRQFSNSRSEMNVSTLELGDSALYLCASSLGLAGGNEQFFGPGTRLTVL.

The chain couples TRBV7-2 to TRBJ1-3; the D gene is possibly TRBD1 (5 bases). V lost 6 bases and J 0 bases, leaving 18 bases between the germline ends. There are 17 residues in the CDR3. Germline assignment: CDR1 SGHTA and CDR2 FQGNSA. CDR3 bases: TGTGCCAGCAGTCCCCTGGGTGGGGCTCGCTCTGGAAACACCATATATTTT. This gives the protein CASSPLGGARSGNTIYF.

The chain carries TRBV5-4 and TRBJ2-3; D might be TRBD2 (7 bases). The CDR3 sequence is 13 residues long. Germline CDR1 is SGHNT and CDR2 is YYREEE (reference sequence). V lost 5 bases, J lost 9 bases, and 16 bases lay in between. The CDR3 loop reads CASRLKGGGTQYF. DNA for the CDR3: TGTGCCAGCAGACTTAAAGGGGGGGGGACGCAGTATTTT.

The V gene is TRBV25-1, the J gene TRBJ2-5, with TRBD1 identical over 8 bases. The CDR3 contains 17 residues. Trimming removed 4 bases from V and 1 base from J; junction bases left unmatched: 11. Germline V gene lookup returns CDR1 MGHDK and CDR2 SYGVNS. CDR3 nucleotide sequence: TGTGCCAGCAGTGTGCAGGGGGCGGGCCTACTCCAAGAGACCCAGTACTTC. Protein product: CASSVQGAGLLQETQYF. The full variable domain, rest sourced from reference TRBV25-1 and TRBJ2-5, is EADIYQTPRYLVIGTGKKITLECSQTMGHDKMYWYQQDPGMELHLIHYSYGVNSTEKGDLSSESTVSRIRTEHFPLTLESARPSHTSQYLCASSVQGAGLLQETQYFGPGTRLLVL.